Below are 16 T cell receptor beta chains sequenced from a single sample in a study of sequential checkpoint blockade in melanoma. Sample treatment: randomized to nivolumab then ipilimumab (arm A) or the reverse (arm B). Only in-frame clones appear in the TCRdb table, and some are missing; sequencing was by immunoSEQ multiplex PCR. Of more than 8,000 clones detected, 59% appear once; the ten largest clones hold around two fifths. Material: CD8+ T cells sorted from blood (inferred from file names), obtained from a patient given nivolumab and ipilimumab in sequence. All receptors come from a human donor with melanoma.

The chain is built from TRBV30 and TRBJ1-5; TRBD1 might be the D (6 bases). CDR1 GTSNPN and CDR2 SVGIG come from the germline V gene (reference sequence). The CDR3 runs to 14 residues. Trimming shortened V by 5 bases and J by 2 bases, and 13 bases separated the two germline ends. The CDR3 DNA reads TGTGCCTGGGGGGGTGAGGGGGGCAATCAGCCCCAGCATTTT. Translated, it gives CAWGGEGGNQPQHF.

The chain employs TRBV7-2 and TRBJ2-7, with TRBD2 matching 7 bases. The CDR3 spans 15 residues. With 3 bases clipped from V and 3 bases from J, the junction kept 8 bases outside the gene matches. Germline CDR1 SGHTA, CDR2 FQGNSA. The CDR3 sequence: CASSLGGTTVYEQYF. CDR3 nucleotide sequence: TGTGCCAGCAGCTTGGGGGGGACTACGGTCTACGAGCAGTACTTC.

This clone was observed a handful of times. This CDR3 is CASSHQVLDEQFF. CDR3 coding DNA: TGCGCCAGCAGCCACCAGGTCCTGGATGAGCAGTTCTTC. The chain links TRBV4-3 to TRBJ2-1; D gene unclear. CDR3 length: 13 amino acids. Trimming stripped 3 bases from V and 8 bases from J, with 11 bases between. Per the germline V gene, CDR1 is LGHNA and CDR2 is YSLEER.

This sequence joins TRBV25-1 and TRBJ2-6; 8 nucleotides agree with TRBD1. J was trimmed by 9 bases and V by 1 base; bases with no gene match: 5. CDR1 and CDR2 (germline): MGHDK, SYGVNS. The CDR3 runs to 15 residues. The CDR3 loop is CASSELGQEVNVLTF. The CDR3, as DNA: TGTGCCAGCAGTGAATTGGGACAGGAGGTCAACGTCCTGACTTTC.

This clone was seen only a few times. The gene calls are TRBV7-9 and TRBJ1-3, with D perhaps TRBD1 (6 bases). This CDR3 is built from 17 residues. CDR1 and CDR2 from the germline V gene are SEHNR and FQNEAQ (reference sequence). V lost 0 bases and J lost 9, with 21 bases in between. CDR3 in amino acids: CASSLASLRTETITIYF. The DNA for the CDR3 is TGTGCCAGCAGCTTAGCGTCGTTACGGACAGAGACGATCACCATATATTTT.

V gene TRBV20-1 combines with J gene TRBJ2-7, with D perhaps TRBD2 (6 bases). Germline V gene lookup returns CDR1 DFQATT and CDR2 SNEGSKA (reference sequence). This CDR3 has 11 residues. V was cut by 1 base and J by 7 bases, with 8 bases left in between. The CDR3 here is CSARGGREQYF. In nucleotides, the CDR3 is TGCAGTGCTAGAGGGGGGAGGGAGCAGTACTTC.

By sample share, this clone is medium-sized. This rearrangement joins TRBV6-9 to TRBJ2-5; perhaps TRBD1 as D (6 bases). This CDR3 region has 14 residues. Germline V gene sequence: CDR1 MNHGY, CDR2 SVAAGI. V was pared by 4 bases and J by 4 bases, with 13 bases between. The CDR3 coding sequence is TGTGCCAGCAGTTCCGCGGACAGAACAGAGACCCAGTACTTC. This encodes CASSSADRTETQYF.

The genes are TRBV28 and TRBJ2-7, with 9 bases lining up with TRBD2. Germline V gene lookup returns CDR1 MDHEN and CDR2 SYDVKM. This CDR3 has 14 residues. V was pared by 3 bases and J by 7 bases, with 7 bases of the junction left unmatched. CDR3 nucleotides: TGTGCCAGCAGTTTCGGTAGCGGGGGTAAAGAGCAGTACTTC. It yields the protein CASSFGSGGKEQYF.

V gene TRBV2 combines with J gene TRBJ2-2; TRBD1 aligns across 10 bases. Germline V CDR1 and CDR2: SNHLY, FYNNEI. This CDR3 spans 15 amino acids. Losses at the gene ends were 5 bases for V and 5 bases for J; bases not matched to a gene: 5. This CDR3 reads CASSRQGAGTGELFF. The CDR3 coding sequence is TGTGCCAGCAGTCGACAGGGGGCAGGGACCGGGGAGCTGTTTTTT.

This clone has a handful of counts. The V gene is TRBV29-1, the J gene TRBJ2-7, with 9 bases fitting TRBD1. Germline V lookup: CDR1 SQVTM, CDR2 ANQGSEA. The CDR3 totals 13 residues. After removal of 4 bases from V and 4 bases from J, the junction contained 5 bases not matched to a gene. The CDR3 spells CSVGGQGVYEQYF. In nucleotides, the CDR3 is TGCAGCGTTGGGGGACAGGGTGTTTACGAGCAGTACTTC.

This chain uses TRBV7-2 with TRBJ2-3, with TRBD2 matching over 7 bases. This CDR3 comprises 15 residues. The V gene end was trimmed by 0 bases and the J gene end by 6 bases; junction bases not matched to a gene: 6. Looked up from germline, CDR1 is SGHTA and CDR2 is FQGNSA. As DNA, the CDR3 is TGTGCCAGCAGCTTAGCGGGGGGGATGGTGGATACGCAGTATTTT. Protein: CASSLAGGMVDTQYF.

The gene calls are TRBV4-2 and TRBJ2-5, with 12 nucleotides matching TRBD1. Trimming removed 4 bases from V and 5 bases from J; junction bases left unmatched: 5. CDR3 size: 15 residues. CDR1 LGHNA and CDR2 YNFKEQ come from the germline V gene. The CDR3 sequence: CASSPGQGAGETQYF. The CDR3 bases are TGTGCCAGCAGCCCGGGACAGGGGGCCGGGGAGACCCAGTACTTC.

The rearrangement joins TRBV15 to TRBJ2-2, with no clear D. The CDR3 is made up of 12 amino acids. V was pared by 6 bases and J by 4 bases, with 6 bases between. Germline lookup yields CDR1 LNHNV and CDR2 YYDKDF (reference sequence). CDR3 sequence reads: CATRSSTGELFF. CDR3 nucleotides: TGTGCCACCAGGAGTAGCACCGGGGAGCTGTTTTTT.

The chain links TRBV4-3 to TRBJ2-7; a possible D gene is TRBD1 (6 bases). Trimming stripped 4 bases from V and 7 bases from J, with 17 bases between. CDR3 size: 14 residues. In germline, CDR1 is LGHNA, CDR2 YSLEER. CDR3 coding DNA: TGCGCCAGCAGCCTCGGGACGGGACAAAGGGAGCAGTACTTC. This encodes CASSLGTGQREQYF.

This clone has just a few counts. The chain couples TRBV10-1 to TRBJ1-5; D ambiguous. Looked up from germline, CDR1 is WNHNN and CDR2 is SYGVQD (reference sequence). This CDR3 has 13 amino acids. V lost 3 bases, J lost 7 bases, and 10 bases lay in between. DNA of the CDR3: TGCGCCAGCAGTGAAAGCCTGTTCCAGCCCCAGCATTTT. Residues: CASSESLFQPQHF.

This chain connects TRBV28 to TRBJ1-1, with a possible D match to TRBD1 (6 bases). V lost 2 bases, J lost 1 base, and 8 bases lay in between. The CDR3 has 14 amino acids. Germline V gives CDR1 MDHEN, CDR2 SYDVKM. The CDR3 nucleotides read TGTGCCAGCAGTTTAACAGGGACGAACACTGAAGCTTTCTTT. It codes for CASSLTGTNTEAFF.